Shown below are 23 T cell receptor beta chains from a single sample sequenced in a study of somatic mutations in cytotoxic T cells in rheumatoid arthritis. Repertoires were generated with immunoSEQ multiplex PCR, while TCRdb's copy carries only in-frame clones and drops some. This sample yields some 30,000 clones, of which roughly 86% are seen a single time; almost 9.5% belongs to the top ten. Sequencing input: CD8+ T cells sorted from blood. The source is an adult with rheumatoid arthritis.

This chain links TRBV5-4 with TRBJ2-7, with TRBD1 as a possible D gene (6 bases). CDR1 and CDR2 from the germline V gene are SGHNT and YYREEE (reference sequence). The CDR3 is 13 amino acids. V was cut by 4 bases and J by 1 base, with 9 bases left in between. CDR3 protein: CASSPDSSYEQYF. CDR3 coding DNA: TGTGCCAGCAGCCCGGACAGTTCCTACGAGCAGTACTTC.

This chain joins TRBV7-9 and TRBJ1-3, with D possibly being TRBD1 (6 bases). Germline assignment: CDR1 SEHNR and CDR2 FQNEAQ (reference sequence). The V gene lost 1 base and the J gene lost 5 bases, with 21 bases spanning the gap. The CDR3 covers 18 residues. The CDR3 protein is CASSLVGGAVSLRNTIYF. The CDR3, as DNA: TGTGCCAGCAGCTTAGTAGGGGGAGCTGTCTCACTCCGAAACACCATATATTTT.

The chain links TRBV6-5 to TRBJ2-7, with 10 bases matching TRBD1. This CDR3 has 14 amino acids. J gave up 3 bases and V 5 bases, and 4 bases lay outside the gene matches. Germline V gene lookup returns CDR1 MNHEY and CDR2 SVGAGI. Here the CDR3 reads CASSRRDRGYEQYF. In DNA, the CDR3 is TGTGCCAGCAGTAGAAGGGACAGGGGCTACGAGCAGTACTTC.

The chain combines TRBV4-3 with TRBJ2-1; D uncertain. V shed 2 bases and J shed 0 bases, with 14 bases lying between them. The germline CDR1 and CDR2 sequences are LGHNA and YSLEER. The CDR3 runs 17 residues. CDR3 residues: CASSQTTVKSSYNEQFF. The CDR3 bases are TGCGCCAGCAGCCAAACTACCGTAAAGAGCTCCTACAATGAGCAGTTCTTC.

This clone was picked up one time. The chain joins TRBV12-5 to TRBJ1-2; D gene unclear. CDR3 length: 12 residues. Germline V gene sequence: CDR1 LGHNT, CDR2 FRNRAP. The V and J ends lost 3 bases and 6 bases respectively, with 8 bases between them. DNA for the CDR3: TGTGCTAGTGGTTTCATGACGGATGGCTACACCTTC. Protein sequence: CASGFMTDGYTF. Filled out from reference TRBV12-5 and TRBJ1-2, the complete variable domain reads DARVTQTPRHKVTEMGQEVTMRCQPILGHNTVFWYRQTMMQGLELLAYFRNRAPLDDSGMPKDRFSAEMPDATLATLKIQPSEPRDSAVYFCASGFMTDGYTFGSGTRLTVV.

The rearrangement joins TRBV19 to TRBJ1-1; 7 bases are a match to TRBD1. The germline V gene has CDR1 LNHDA and CDR2 SQIVND (reference sequence). This CDR3 contains 12 residues. Trimming took 7 bases from V and 8 from J; bases not matched to a gene: 7. The CDR3 loop is CASKTGFGEAFF. The CDR3 DNA is TGTGCCAGTAAGACAGGGTTTGGGGAAGCTTTCTTT.

This sequence joins TRBV5-1 and TRBJ2-7; 8 bases match TRBD1. V was clipped by 2 bases and J by 3 bases; unmatched bases: 4. The CDR3 has 14 residues. Per germline, CDR1 SGHRS and CDR2 YFSETQ. CDR3: CASSFWDRSYEQYF. The DNA for the CDR3 is TGCGCCAGCAGCTTCTGGGACAGGAGCTACGAGCAGTACTTC.

The J gene is TRBJ1-2, the V gene TRBV7-9; D may be TRBD1 (6 bases). The CDR3 sequence is 14 residues long. The ends were cut back, 1 base at V and 6 bases at J, with 12 bases in the middle. Germline-derived CDR1 and CDR2 are SEHNR and FQNEAQ (reference sequence). The DNA for the CDR3 is TGTGCCAGCAGCTTAGGGTATGGGACAAATGGCTACACCTTC. Protein product: CASSLGYGTNGYTF.

The chain couples TRBV6-5 to TRBJ2-7; D not resolved. Trimming removed 6 bases at V and 4 bases at J, with 7 bases between. The V gene's germline CDR1 is MNHEY and CDR2 SVGAGI. The CDR3 covers 11 residues. The DNA for the CDR3 is TGTGCCAGCAGACTCGCTTACGAGCAGTACTTC. This gives the protein CASRLAYEQYF.

The chain couples TRBV28 to TRBJ2-3, with D perhaps TRBD1 or TRBD2 (5 bases each). CDR1 is MDHEN, CDR2 SYDVKM, per germline. The CDR3 is made up of 18 amino acids. The V gene lost 2 bases and the J gene lost 0 bases, with 18 bases spanning the gap. The CDR3 loop reads CASSLGGVLTPSTDTQYF. The CDR3 DNA sequence: TGTGCCAGCAGTTTAGGGGGAGTGCTTACCCCTAGCACAGATACGCAGTATTTT.

This chain joins TRBV13 and TRBJ1-1; no clear D gene. CDR1 PRHDT and CDR2 FYEKMQ come from the germline V gene (reference sequence). This CDR3 contains 13 residues. Trimming shortened V by 5 bases and J by 2 bases, and 9 bases separated the two germline ends. CDR3 nucleotide sequence: TGTGCCAGCAGCCTTGCGATAAACACTGAAGCTTTCTTT. Translated, it gives CASSLAINTEAFF.

The V call is TRBV27, the J call TRBJ2-7; 15 nucleotides match TRBD2. V lost 6 bases to trimming and J lost 7 bases; unmatched junction nucleotides: 7. Germline V CDR1 and CDR2: MNHEY, SMNVEV (reference sequence). The CDR3 runs to 15 residues. The CDR3 coding sequence is TGTGCCAGCAGCCACGGGACTAGCGGGGGGTGGGAGCAGTACTTC. As protein: CASSHGTSGGWEQYF.

The J gene is TRBJ1-2, the V gene TRBV4-2; no clear D gene. Trimming removed 0 bases from V and 3 bases from J, with 14 bases in between. The CDR3 consists of 16 residues. Germline assignment: CDR1 LGHNA and CDR2 YNFKEQ. CDR3 sequence reads: CASSQEAGMPYYGYTF. The CDR3 bases are TGTGCCAGCAGCCAAGAAGCCGGGATGCCCTACTATGGCTACACCTTC.

This clone is a singleton in its sample. The chain joins TRBV7-9 to TRBJ2-2, with D possibly TRBD2 on 6 matching bases. The CDR3 covers 15 residues. Trimming cost V 5 bases and J 0 bases, with 10 bases left between them. Germline CDR1 and CDR2: SEHNR and FQNEAQ (reference sequence). CDR3 region: CASSPAGTNTGELFF. The CDR3 DNA is TGTGCCAGCAGCCCTGCGGGGACGAACACCGGGGAGCTGTTTTTT.

This chain links TRBV20-1 with TRBJ1-4; D gene ambiguous. The germline V gene encodes CDR1 DFQATT and CDR2 SNEGSKA (reference sequence). CDR3 length equals 11 residues. Deletions cut 7 bases from V and 7 bases from J, with 10 bases between. For the CDR3, the DNA is TGCAGTGGTGCGGAGAGTGAAAAACTGTTTTTT. This gives the protein CSGAESEKLFF.

The V call is TRBV6-5, the J call TRBJ1-5; 8 positions agree with TRBD1. J gave up 10 bases and V 4 bases, and 9 bases lay outside the gene matches. Germline CDR1 reads MNHEY; CDR2 reads SVGAGI. CDR3 length: 14 residues. Here the CDR3 DNA reads TGTGCCAGCAGTTTTACAGGGGGGGAAGGCCCCCAGCATTTT. Protein sequence: CASSFTGGEGPQHF.

In this sample, this clone turned up a few times. This chain uses TRBV28 with TRBJ1-4; 7 bases agree with TRBD1. The CDR3 is made up of 13 amino acids. The junction had 3 bases not matched to a gene; V was cut back by 5 bases and J by 6 bases. Germline V gene data show CDR1 as MDHEN and CDR2 as SYDVKM. The CDR3: CASSGQGDEKLFF. In DNA, the CDR3 is TGTGCCAGCAGTGGCCAGGGGGATGAAAAACTGTTTTTT.

V usage is TRBV28 and J usage is TRBJ1-5; a possible D gene is TRBD1 (6 bases). CDR1 MDHEN and CDR2 SYDVKM come from the germline V gene. V was cut by 8 bases and J by 2 bases, with 19 bases left in between. The CDR3 spans 16 residues. CDR3 sequence: CASVISGGRGNQPQHF. CDR3 bases: TGTGCCAGCGTTATCTCCGGGGGCCGGGGCAATCAGCCCCAGCATTTT.

V is TRBV6-6 and J is TRBJ1-4; D gene unclear. V lost 6 bases and J 8 bases, leaving 19 bases between the germline ends. Germline V gene lookup returns CDR1 MNHNY and CDR2 SVGAGI (reference sequence). This CDR3 has 15 residues. The CDR3 region has the DNA TGTGCCAGCAGATACAACCCGTCCCGGGAGGAAAAACTGTTTTTT. Residues: CASRYNPSREEKLFF.

The chain combines TRBV30 with TRBJ1-2, with D tentatively TRBD1 (5 bases). The CDR3 is 12 residues long. CDR1 and CDR2 from the germline V gene are GTSNPN and SVGIG (reference sequence). V was cut by 1 base and J by 7 bases, with 10 bases left in between. The CDR3 DNA sequence: TGTGCCTGGAGTGAAATCGGGGGTGGCTACACCTTC. This translates into CAWSEIGGGYTF.

J is TRBJ2-7 and V is TRBV7-6, with 10 bases that match TRBD1. Germline lookup yields CDR1 SGHVS and CDR2 FNYEAQ. This CDR3 is 16 amino acids long. With V trimmed by 3 bases and J by 2 bases, 7 bases remained unmatched. Here the CDR3 DNA reads TGTGCCAGCAGCTTCTCTCGGGACAGGGGAACCTACGAGCAGTACTTC. Translating it yields CASSFSRDRGTYEQYF.

The gene calls are TRBV6-5 and TRBJ2-7; the match to TRBD1 covers 9 bases. CDR3 length: 14 amino acids. The V segment lost 6 bases and the J segment 5 bases; nucleotides outside the gene matches: 8. CDR1 and CDR2 from the germline V gene are MNHEY and SVGAGI. CDR3 residues: CASSSGTGPDEQYF. DNA for the CDR3: TGTGCCAGCAGCTCCGGGACAGGGCCCGACGAGCAGTACTTC.

The genes are TRBV29-1 and TRBJ2-7, with D hard to call. CDR1 SQVTM and CDR2 ANQGSEA come from the germline V gene. Between the trimmed V and J ends, which lost 2 bases and 5 bases, there was a span of 13 bases. This CDR3 spans 13 amino acids. For the CDR3, the DNA is TGCAGCGTTGAACGGCAGAACAACCACGAGCAGTACTTC. It specifies CSVERQNNHEQYF.